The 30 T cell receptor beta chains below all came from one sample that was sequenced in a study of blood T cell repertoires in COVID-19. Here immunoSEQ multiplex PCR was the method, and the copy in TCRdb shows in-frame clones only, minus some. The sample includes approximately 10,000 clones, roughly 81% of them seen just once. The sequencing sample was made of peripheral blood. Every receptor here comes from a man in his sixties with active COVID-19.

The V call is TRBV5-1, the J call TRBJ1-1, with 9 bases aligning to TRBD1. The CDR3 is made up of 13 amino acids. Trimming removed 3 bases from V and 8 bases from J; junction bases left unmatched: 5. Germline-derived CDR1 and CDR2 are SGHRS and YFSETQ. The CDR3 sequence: CASSSLGQGEAFF. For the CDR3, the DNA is TGCGCCAGCAGCTCCTTAGGACAGGGGGAAGCTTTCTTT.

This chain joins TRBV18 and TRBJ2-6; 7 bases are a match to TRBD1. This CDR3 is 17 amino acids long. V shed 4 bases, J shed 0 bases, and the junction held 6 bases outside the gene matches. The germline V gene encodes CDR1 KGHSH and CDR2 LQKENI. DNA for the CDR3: TGTGCCAGCTCACTAACAGGGGACCCCTCTGGGGCCAACGTCCTGACTTTC. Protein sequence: CASSLTGDPSGANVLTF.

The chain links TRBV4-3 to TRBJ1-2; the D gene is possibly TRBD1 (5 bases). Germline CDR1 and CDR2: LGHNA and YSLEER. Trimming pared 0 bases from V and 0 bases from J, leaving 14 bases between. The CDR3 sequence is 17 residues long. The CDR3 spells CASSQDSGPRANYGYTF. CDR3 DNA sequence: TGCGCCAGCAGCCAAGATTCAGGGCCCAGGGCTAACTATGGCTACACCTTC.

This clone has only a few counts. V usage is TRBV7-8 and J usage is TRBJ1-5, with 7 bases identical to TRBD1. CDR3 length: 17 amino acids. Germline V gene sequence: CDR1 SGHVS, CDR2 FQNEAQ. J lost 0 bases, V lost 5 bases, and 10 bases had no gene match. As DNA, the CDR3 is TGTGCCAGCAGCCCACCCGGGACAGATTATAGCAATCAGCCCCAGCATTTT. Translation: CASSPPGTDYSNQPQHF.

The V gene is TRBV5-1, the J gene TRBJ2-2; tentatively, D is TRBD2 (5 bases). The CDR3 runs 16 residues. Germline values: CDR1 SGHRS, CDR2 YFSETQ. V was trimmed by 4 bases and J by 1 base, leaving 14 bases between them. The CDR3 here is CASSRHGEGNTGELFF. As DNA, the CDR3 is TGCGCCAGCAGCAGACACGGGGAAGGGAACACCGGGGAGCTGTTTTTT.

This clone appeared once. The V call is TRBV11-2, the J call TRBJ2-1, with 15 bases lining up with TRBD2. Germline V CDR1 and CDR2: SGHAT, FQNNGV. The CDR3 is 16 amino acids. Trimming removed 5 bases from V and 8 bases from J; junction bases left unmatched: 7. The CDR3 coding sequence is TGTGCCAGCAGCATCGGACTAGCGGGAGGGAATCATGAGCAGTTCTTC. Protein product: CASSIGLAGGNHEQFF.

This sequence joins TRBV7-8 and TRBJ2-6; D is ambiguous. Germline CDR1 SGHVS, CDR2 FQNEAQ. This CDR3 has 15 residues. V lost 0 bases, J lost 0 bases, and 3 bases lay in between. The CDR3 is CASSLASSGANVLTF. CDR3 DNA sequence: TGTGCCAGCAGCTTAGCCAGCTCTGGGGCCAACGTCCTGACTTTC.

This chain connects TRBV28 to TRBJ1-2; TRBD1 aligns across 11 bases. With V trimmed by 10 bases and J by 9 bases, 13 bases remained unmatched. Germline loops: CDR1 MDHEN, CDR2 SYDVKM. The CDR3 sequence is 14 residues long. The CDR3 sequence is CATLQGGQGGSYTF. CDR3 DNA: TGTGCCACACTCCAAGGGGGACAGGGGGGTAGCTACACCTTC.

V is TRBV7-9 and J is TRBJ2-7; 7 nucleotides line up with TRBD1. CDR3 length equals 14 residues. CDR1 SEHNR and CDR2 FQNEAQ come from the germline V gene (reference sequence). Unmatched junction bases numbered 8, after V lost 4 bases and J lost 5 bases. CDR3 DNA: TGTGCCAGCAGCTGGGGACAGCCGAGGAACGAGCAGTACTTC. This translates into CASSWGQPRNEQYF.

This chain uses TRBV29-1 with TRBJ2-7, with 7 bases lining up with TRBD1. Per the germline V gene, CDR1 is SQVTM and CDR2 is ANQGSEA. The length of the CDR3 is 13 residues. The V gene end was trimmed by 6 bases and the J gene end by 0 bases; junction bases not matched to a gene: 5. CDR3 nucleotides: TGCAGCGTCTCACAGGGGTTCTCCTACGAGCAGTACTTC. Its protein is CSVSQGFSYEQYF.

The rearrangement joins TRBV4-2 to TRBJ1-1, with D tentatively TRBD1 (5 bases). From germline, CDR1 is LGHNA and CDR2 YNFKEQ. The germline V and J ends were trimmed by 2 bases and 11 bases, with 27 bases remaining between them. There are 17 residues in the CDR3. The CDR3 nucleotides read TGTGCCAGCAGCCAAAACCCGGCCCTGGGACTCTCCTCCGGGGCTTTCTTT. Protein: CASSQNPALGLSSGAFF.

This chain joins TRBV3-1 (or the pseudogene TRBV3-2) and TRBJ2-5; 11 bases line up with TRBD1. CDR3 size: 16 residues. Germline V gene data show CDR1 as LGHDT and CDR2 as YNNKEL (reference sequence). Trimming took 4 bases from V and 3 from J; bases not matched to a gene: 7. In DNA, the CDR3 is TGTGCCAGCAGCCGCGGGACAGGGGGTGGTGAAGAGACCCAGTACTTC. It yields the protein CASSRGTGGGEETQYF.

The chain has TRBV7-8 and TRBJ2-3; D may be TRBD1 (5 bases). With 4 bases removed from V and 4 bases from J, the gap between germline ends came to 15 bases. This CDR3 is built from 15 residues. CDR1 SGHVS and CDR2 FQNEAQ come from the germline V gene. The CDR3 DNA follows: TGTGCCAGCAGCTCACAGGTCCCCCCGGCAGATACGCAGTATTTT. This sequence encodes CASSSQVPPADTQYF.

CDR3 DNA sequence: TGTGCCAGCAGTAATGCCGGTTCTGGGGCCAACGTCCTGACTTTC. This gives the protein CASSNAGSGANVLTF. The chain uses TRBV28 and TRBJ2-6; D remains unclear. The CDR3 runs 15 residues. CDR1 is MDHEN, CDR2 SYDVKM, per germline. Deletions cut 5 bases from V and 1 base from J, with 9 bases between.

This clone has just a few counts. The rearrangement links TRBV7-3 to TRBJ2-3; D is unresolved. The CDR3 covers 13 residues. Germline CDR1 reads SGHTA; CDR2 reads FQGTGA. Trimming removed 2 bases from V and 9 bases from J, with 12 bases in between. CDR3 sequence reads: CASSLGSSSTQYF. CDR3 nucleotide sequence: TGTGCCAGCAGCTTAGGAAGTAGCTCCACGCAGTATTTT.

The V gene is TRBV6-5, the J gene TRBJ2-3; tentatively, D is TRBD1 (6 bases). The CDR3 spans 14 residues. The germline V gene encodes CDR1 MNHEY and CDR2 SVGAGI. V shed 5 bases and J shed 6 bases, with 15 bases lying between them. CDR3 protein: CASSTGLSGDTQYF. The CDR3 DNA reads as TGTGCCAGCAGTACAGGGCTTTCAGGTGATACGCAGTATTTT.

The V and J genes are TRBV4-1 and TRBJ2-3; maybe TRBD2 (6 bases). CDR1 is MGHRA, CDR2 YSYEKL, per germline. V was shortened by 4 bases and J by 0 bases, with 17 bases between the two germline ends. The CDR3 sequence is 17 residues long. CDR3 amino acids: CASSPGGTGESTDTQYF. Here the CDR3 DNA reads TGCGCCAGCAGCCCCGGGGGAACGGGAGAGAGCACAGATACGCAGTATTTT.

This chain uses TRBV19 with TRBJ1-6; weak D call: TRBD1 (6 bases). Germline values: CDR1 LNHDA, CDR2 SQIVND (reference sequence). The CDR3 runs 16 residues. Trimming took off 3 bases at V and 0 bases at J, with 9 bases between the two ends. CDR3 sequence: CASSISDSSYNSPLHF. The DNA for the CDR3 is TGTGCCAGTAGTATTTCGGACAGCTCCTATAATTCACCCCTCCACTTT.

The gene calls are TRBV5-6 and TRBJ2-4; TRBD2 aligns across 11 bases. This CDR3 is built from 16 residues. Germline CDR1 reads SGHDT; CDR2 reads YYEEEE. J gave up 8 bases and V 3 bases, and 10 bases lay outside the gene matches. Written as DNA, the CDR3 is TGTGCCAGCAGCTCCCGCACCACTAGCGGGAGAGACATTCAGTACTTC. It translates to CASSSRTTSGRDIQYF.

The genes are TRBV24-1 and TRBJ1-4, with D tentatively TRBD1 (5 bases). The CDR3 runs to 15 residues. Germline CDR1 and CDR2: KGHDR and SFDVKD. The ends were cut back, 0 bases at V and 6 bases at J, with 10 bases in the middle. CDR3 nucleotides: TGTGCCACCAGTGATTTGGTAGGGGTAGATGAAAAACTGTTTTTT. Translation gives CATSDLVGVDEKLFF.

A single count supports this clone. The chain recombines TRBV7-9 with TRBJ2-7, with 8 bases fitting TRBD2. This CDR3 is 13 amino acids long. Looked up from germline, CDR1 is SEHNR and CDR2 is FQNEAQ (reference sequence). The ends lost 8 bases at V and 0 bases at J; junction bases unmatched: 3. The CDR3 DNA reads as TGTGCCAGCGGTAGCGGGGACTCCTACGAGCAGTACTTC. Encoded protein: CASGSGDSYEQYF.

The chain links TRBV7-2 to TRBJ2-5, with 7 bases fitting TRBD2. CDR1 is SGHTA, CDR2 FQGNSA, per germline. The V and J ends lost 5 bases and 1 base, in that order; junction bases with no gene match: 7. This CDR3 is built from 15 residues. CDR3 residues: CASSPGTTAQETQYF. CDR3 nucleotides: TGTGCCAGCAGCCCCGGGACTACCGCCCAAGAGACCCAGTACTTC.

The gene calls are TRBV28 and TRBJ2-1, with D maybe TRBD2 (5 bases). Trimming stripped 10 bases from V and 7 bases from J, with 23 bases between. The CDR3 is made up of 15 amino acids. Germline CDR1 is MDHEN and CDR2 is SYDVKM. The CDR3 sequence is CATRTAGIIKNEQFF. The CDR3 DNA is TGTGCCACCCGTACCGCCGGGATTATCAAAAATGAGCAGTTCTTC.

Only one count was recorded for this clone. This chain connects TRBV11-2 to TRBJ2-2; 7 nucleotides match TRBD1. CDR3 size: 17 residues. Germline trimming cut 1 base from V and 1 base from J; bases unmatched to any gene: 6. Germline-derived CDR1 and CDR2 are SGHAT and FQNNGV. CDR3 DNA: TGTGCCAGCAGCTTAGGCCTGGGGACAGAGAACACCGGGGAGCTGTTTTTT. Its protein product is CASSLGLGTENTGELFF.

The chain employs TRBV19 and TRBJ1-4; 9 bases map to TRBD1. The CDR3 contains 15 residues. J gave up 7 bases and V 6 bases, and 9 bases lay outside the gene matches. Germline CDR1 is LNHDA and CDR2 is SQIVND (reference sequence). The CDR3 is CASRGQGIGGEKLFF. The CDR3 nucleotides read TGTGCCAGTAGGGGACAGGGCATTGGAGGTGAAAAACTGTTTTTT.

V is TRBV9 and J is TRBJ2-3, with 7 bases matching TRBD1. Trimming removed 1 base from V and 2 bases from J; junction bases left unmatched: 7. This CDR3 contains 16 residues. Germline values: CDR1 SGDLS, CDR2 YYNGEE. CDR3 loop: CASSVSGDRYTDTQYF. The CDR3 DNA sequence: TGTGCCAGCAGCGTATCCGGGGACAGATACACAGATACGCAGTATTTT. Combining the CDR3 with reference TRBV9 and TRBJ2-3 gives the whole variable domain DSGVTQTPKHLITATGQRVTLRCSPRSGDLSVYWYQQSLDQGLQFLIQYYNGEERAKGNILERFSAQQFPDLHSELNLSSLELGDSALYFCASSVSGDRYTDTQYFGPGTRLTVL.

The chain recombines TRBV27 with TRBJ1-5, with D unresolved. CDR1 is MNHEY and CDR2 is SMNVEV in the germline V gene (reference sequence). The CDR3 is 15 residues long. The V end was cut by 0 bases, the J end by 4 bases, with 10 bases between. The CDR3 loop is CASSLSAARNQPQHF. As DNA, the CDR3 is TGTGCCAGCAGTTTATCCGCGGCGAGGAATCAGCCCCAGCATTTT.

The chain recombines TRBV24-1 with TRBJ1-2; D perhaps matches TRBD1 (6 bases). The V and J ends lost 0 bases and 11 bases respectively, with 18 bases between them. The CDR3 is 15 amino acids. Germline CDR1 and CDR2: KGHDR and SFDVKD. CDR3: CATSDLQGWGEGYTF. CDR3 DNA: TGTGCCACCAGTGATTTGCAGGGGTGGGGAGAGGGTTACACCTTC.

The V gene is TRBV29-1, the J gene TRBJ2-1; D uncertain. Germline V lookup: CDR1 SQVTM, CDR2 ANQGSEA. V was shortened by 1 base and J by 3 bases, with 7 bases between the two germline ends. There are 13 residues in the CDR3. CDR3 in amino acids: CSVEGSGYNEQFF. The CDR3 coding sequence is TGCAGCGTTGAAGGGTCCGGCTACAATGAGCAGTTCTTC.

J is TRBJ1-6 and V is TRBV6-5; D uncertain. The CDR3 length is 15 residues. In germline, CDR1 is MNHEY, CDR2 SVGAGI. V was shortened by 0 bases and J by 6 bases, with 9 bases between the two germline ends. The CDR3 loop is CASSYSVVLNSPLHF. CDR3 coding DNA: TGTGCCAGCAGTTACTCGGTAGTTCTTAATTCACCCCTCCACTTT.